This T cell receptor (beta chain) was recorded in a study of blood T cell repertoires in COVID-19. V lost 0 bases and J 4 bases, leaving 6 bases between the germline ends. CDR3 length equals 13 residues. This clone was observed a few times. Original methodology: Quantification of nucleated cells was approximated via reference gene primer amplification. Produced via immunoSEQ multiplex PCR; TCRdb's table is partial and in-frame only. V and J calls and clone size are given by that table; D and trimming were obtained from the DNA. The sample has around 250,000 clones; around 85% are singletons. The chain is built from TRBV12-3 or TRBV12-4 and TRBJ1-1; D is undetermined. Sequencing used PBMCs or T cells enriched from blood (not recorded which). This TCR was sampled from a woman aged 45 to 65 who had recovered from COVID-19. In DNA form, the CDR3 reads TGTGCCAGCAGTTTAGCGACGGGCACTGAAGCTTTCTTT. This sequence encodes CASSLATGTEAFF.